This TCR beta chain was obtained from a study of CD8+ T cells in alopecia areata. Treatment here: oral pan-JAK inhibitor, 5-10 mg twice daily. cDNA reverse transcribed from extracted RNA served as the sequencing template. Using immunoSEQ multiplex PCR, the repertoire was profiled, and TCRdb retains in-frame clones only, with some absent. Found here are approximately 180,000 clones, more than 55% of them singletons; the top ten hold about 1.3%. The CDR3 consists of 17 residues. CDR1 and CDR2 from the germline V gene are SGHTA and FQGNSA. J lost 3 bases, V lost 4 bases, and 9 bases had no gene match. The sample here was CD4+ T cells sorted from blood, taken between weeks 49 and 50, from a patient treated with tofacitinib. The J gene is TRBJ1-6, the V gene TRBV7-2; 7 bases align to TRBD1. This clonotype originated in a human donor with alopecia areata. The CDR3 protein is CASSSPGGQNYNSPLHF. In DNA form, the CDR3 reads TGTGCCAGCAGCTCACCCGGGGGACAGAACTATAATTCACCCCTCCACTTT.